This record covers a single TCR beta chain. Its antigen is not known. This record belongs to a study of early T cells in non-severe SARS-CoV-2 infection. Study-wide context: Chains were unpaired, as sequencing was done on bulk RNA from unsorted whole blood.

The study's findings and limits: VDJdb matches were skewed toward anti-spike CD8 T cell responses.

Individual cDNA molecules carried attached unique molecular identifiers. TCRdb reprocessed the 5' RACE reads with MiXCR, giving one entry per CDR3 protein. The sample lists about 92,000 distinct CDR3 sequences; roughly an eighth were seen once. Trimming cost V 6 bases and J 2 bases; bases outside gene matches: 6. CDR3 size: 15 residues. CDR1 SNHLY and CDR2 FYNNEI come from the germline V gene. The TCR sequence derives from an adult who was a healthcare worker with PCR-confirmed SARS-CoV-2 infection or an uninfected control (not recorded which). The sample taken for sequencing was whole blood. The chain recombines TRBV2 with TRBJ1-5, with TRBD1 matching 8 bases. Here the CDR3 reads CASRDRAGGNQPQHF. CDR3 sequence (DNA): TGTGCCAGCAGGGACAGGGCGGGGGGCAATCAGCCCCAGCATTTT.